This record concerns one T cell receptor (beta chain) sequence. Germline CDR1 is MGHDK and CDR2 is SYGVNS. The CDR3 extends over 15 amino acids. The ends were cut back, 2 bases at V and 5 bases at J, with 15 bases in the middle. The data belong to a study of blood T cell repertoires in COVID-19. Study context: Acute and convalescent COVID-19 specimens originated in the United States, Italy and Spain.

The protocol was immunoSEQ multiplex PCR, while the TCRdb copy is restricted to in-frame clones and leaves out a portion. The sample contains under 35,000 clones, roughly nine tenths of which appear only once. The sequenced material came from peripheral blood. The rearrangement uses TRBV25-1 and TRBJ2-5, with D unresolved. The sequence derives from a human donor in a cohort sampled during active COVID-19. The CDR3 coding sequence is TGTGCCAGCAGTGAAACCTGGGCCCCCCAGGAGACCCAGTACTTC. Translating it yields CASSETWAPQETQYF.